This is a list of T cell receptor beta chains from one sample in a study of T cells expressing NK-cell markers. TCRdb re-called the 5' RACE reads and catalogs CDR3 proteins one per entry, DNA excluded. In total, the table holds a few hundred thousand distinct CDR3 sequences. Material: blood T cells: a sorted CD56 or NKG2C T cell subset, CD4+ or CD8+ T cells, or bulk PBMC T cells (not recorded which). These receptors came from a man aged 18 to 70 in good health. Both conserved end residues are part of each CDR3. The order of the fields is J gene, V gene, CDR3 protein.

>TRBJ1-2|TRBV6-5
CASNSISGDRGFGYTF
>TRBJ2-1|TRBV6-2/TRBV6-3
CASSPWGTSTNEQFF
>TRBJ2-2|TRBV12-3/TRBV12-4
CASSLSGGIGELFF
>TRBJ2-1|TRBV28
CASSYQGGTDFNEQFF
>TRBJ2-1|TRBV11-1
CASSLGGTSSLYNEQFF
>TRBJ2-2|TRBV15
CATSRDFLAGGTGELFF
>TRBJ2-7|TRBV15
CATSRARLGQGVYEQYF
>TRBJ2-1|TRBV5-1
CASSMYLGNEQFF
>TRBJ2-3|TRBV28
CASSLLGATGGVTDTQYF
>TRBJ2-5|TRBV5-8
CASSLVRDGQETQYF
>TRBJ2-7|TRBV27
CASTPRTGSYEQYF
>TRBJ2-2|TRBV12-3/TRBV12-4
CASRTTSGVSGELFF
>TRBJ1-6|TRBV5-4
CASSPELTLQNSPLHF
>TRBJ2-7|TRBV30
CAWERSSYEQYF
>TRBJ1-1|TRBV3-1
CASSQGDRGNTEAFF
>TRBJ2-7|TRBV20-1
CSAVGQLPYEQYF
>TRBJ1-2|TRBV7-9
CASSQMTGSVGGYTF
>TRBJ2-2|TRBV12-3/TRBV12-4
CASSPRWTLGGELFF
>TRBJ2-5|TRBV20-1
CSATIPGAGEETQYF
>TRBJ1-2|TRBV6-2/TRBV6-3
CASSHGDVGYTF
>TRBJ1-1|TRBV20-1
CSARELGRAENTEAFF
>TRBJ2-2|TRBV10-3
CAIRDSSGVLTGELFF
>TRBJ2-7|TRBV5-4
CASSTKTSWRGSGEQYF
>TRBJ2-7|TRBV6-1
CASSPTQQVGKYEQYF
>TRBJ2-2|TRBV7-2
CASTYSGGASGGELFF
>TRBJ2-3|TRBV7-6
CASSLGGLQYF
>TRBJ1-4|TRBV7-9
CASSLDRGRREKLFF
>TRBJ1-2|TRBV30
CAWSRDTNYGYTF
>TRBJ2-5|TRBV29-1
CSARTGGETQYF
>TRBJ2-1|TRBV6-1
CASSNTGPFNEQFF
>TRBJ2-1|TRBV9
CASSVGGGPQFF
>TRBJ2-7|TRBV19
CASSIEGDRFYEQYF
>TRBJ2-1|TRBV5-4
CASSLIARSSYNEQFF
>TRBJ2-5|TRBV6-5
CASSLWDARETQYF
>TRBJ1-4|TRBV6-5
CASSYSWQTEKLFF
>TRBJ2-1|TRBV7-3
CASSLMSISGQPRGSYNEQFF
>TRBJ2-1|TRBV5-1
CASSLGLALPNEQFF
>TRBJ1-5|TRBV18
CASSSGTGNSISNQPQHF
>TRBJ2-7|TRBV6-2/TRBV6-3
CASTKLGGTGSYEQYF
>TRBJ2-3|TRBV5-1
CASSPIEDRGPSTQYF
>TRBJ1-5|TRBV12-3/TRBV12-4
CASSGGSGVNQPQHF
>TRBJ1-1|TRBV5-1
CASSRTGGANTEAFF
>TRBJ2-2|TRBV6-2/TRBV6-3
CASSYHTGVTGELFF
>TRBJ2-5|TRBV4-1
CASSQERGWETQYF
>TRBJ2-1|TRBV9
CASSPRGSGGYSYNEQFF
>TRBJ2-3|TRBV5-6
CASSFRATGTDTQYF
>TRBJ1-1|TRBV9
CASSTTGGKNTEAFF
>TRBJ2-5|TRBV4-2
CASSQVSGRVGETQYF
>TRBJ2-3|TRBV18
CASSPPSSRDTQYF
>TRBJ1-5|TRBV11-1
CASSSGTGDGQPQHF
>TRBJ1-5|TRBV5-5
CASSLAQGPSNQPQHF
>TRBJ2-1|TRBV10-3
CAISAGGGGSYNEQFF